The next 22 T cell receptor beta chains were all read from a single sample in a study of OX40 agonist ivuxolimab in advanced cancers. Produced via immunoSEQ multiplex PCR; TCRdb's table is partial and in-frame only. This sample has 100,000 or so clones, with more than 85% found just once. Here the sequenced sample was CD4+ or CD8+ T cells sorted from blood, taken in a trial of the OX40 agonist ivuxolimab. The receptors here all came from an adult with an advanced solid tumor such as melanoma, head and neck, liver or kidney cancer.

The rearrangement links TRBV2 to TRBJ2-7; D may be TRBD1 (6 bases). V was cut by 5 bases and J by 5 bases, with 16 bases left in between. The CDR3 totals 14 residues. Per the germline V gene, CDR1 is SNHLY and CDR2 is FYNNEI. For the CDR3, the DNA is TGTGCCAGCAGTTACCCGGCAGGGGTAAACGAGCAGTACTTC. Protein: CASSYPAGVNEQYF. Complete variable domain (other parts from reference TRBV2 and TRBJ2-7): EPEVTQTPSHQVTQMGQEVILRCVPISNHLYFYWYRQILGQKVEFLVSFYNNEISEKSEIFDDQFSVERPDGSNFTLKIRSTKLEDSAMYFCASSYPAGVNEQYFGPGTRLTVT.

The chain combines TRBV6-5 with TRBJ2-7, with TRBD2 matching 9 bases. Losses at the gene ends were 0 bases for V and 4 bases for J; bases not matched to a gene: 7. Germline V lookup: CDR1 MNHEY, CDR2 SVGAGI. The length of the CDR3 is 16 residues. In DNA form, the CDR3 reads TGTGCCAGCAGTTACTCCTCGGCGGGGGGGTTTTACGAGCAGTACTTC. It encodes CASSYSSAGGFYEQYF.

The J gene is TRBJ2-1, the V gene TRBV27; unclear D gene. V was cut by 8 bases and J by 1 base, with 6 bases left in between. The CDR3 consists of 12 residues. Germline V gene lookup returns CDR1 MNHEY and CDR2 SMNVEV (reference sequence). The CDR3, as DNA: TGTGCCAGCCGCAGGTCCTACAATGAGCAGTTCTTC. This translates into CASRRSYNEQFF.

This chain links TRBV19 with TRBJ1-2; a weak D match, TRBD1 (5 bases). The CDR3 is 14 amino acids. Trimming left V 5 bases short and J 2 bases short, with 12 bases between. Per germline, CDR1 LNHDA and CDR2 SQIVND (reference sequence). CDR3 DNA sequence: TGTGCCAGTAGTCCCGCCGGGGACAACTATGGCTACACCTTC. The encoded protein is CASSPAGDNYGYTF.

The chain is built from TRBV5-4 and TRBJ1-1; 9 nucleotides align to TRBD1. Germline CDR1 is SGHNT and CDR2 is YYREEE (reference sequence). The ends lost 3 bases at V and 2 bases at J; junction bases unmatched: 2. The CDR3 covers 14 residues. The CDR3 loop is CASSWGQGNTEAFF. CDR3 in DNA: TGTGCCAGCAGCTGGGGACAGGGCAACACTGAAGCTTTCTTT.

The gene calls are TRBV2 and TRBJ2-3; 7 nucleotides align to TRBD1. Germline V gene lookup returns CDR1 SNHLY and CDR2 FYNNEI. This CDR3 has 17 amino acids. V gave up 6 bases and J gave up 2 bases; unmatched junction bases: 14. CDR3 region: CASRAKGQTLNTDTQYF. The CDR3 nucleotides read TGTGCCAGCAGGGCTAAGGGACAGACACTGAACACAGATACGCAGTATTTT.

The V call is TRBV5-5, the J call TRBJ1-4; 7 bases align to TRBD1. Germline V gene sequence: CDR1 SGHKS, CDR2 YYEKEE (reference sequence). This CDR3 region has 15 residues. Trimming cost V 1 base and J 8 bases; bases outside gene matches: 8. This CDR3 is CASSLLGGGQEKLFF. The CDR3 region has the DNA TGTGCCAGCAGCTTGTTAGGGGGCGGTCAGGAAAAACTGTTTTTT.

This sequence joins TRBV10-2 and TRBJ2-7; the D call may be TRBD1 or TRBD2 (5 bases each). In germline, CDR1 is WSHSY, CDR2 SAAADI. Trimming removed 1 base from V and 5 bases from J, with 12 bases in between. The CDR3 sequence is 14 residues long. CDR3 amino acids: CASSEWDGLDEQYF. The CDR3 DNA sequence: TGCGCCAGCAGTGAGTGGGACGGCTTGGACGAGCAGTACTTC.

The rearrangement uses TRBV20-1 and TRBJ2-1; D remains ambiguous. V was cut by 0 bases and J by 8 bases, with 5 bases left in between. Germline-derived CDR1 and CDR2 are DFQATT and SNEGSKA (reference sequence). This CDR3 contains 11 residues. The CDR3 DNA reads TGCAGTGCTAGAGATTTAGATGAGCAGTTCTTC. It translates to CSARDLDEQFF.

This chain connects TRBV11-2 to TRBJ1-1, with no clear D. This CDR3 spans 13 amino acids. The V end was cut by 0 bases, the J end by 7 bases, with 9 bases between. Germline CDR1 SGHAT, CDR2 FQNNGV. Written as DNA, the CDR3 is TGTGCCAGCAGCTTAGATTTTGGGTTTGAAGCTTTCTTT. It specifies CASSLDFGFEAFF.

Only one count was recorded for this clone. This chain connects TRBV29-1 to TRBJ2-7, with 8 nucleotides matching TRBD1. The CDR3 length is 13 residues. V shed 6 bases and J 0 bases; nucleotides not matched to a gene: 4. Germline V gene data show CDR1 as SQVTM and CDR2 as ANQGSEA. In DNA form, the CDR3 reads TGCAGCGTGTGGACAGGGAGCTCCTACGAGCAGTACTTC. This translates into CSVWTGSSYEQYF.

The V and J genes are TRBV9 and TRBJ1-3; 7 bases fit TRBD1. V shed 0 bases and J 2 bases; nucleotides not matched to a gene: 2. From germline, CDR1 is SGDLS and CDR2 YYNGEE. This CDR3 comprises 15 residues. The CDR3 protein is CASSVETGAGNTIYF. The CDR3 coding sequence is TGTGCCAGCAGCGTAGAAACAGGGGCTGGAAACACCATATATTTT.

The rearrangement links TRBV4-3 to TRBJ1-1; D possibly corresponds to TRBD1 (5 bases). CDR3 length: 12 amino acids. Trimming took off 3 bases at V and 4 bases at J, with 6 bases between the two ends. Germline-derived CDR1 and CDR2 are LGHNA and YSLEER. Written as DNA, the CDR3 is TGCGCCAGCAGCCACGGGGGCACTGAAGCTTTCTTT. Encoded protein: CASSHGGTEAFF.

The rearrangement joins TRBV6-6 to TRBJ1-6; D is unclear. The V end lost 0 bases, the J end lost 9 bases, and 0 bases lay between the germline ends. Per the germline V gene, CDR1 is MNHNY and CDR2 is SVGAGI (reference sequence). The CDR3 totals 11 residues. The CDR3 here is CASSYSSPLHF. For the CDR3, the DNA is TGTGCCAGCAGTTACTCTTCACCCCTCCACTTT.

CDR3 sequence (DNA): TGTGCCAGCAGTTACTCAAAAGGGGGCCGTGGCTACACCTTC. Translating it yields CASSYSKGGRGYTF. The chain is built from TRBV6-5 and TRBJ1-2; TRBD1 matches at 7 bases. The CDR3 is 14 amino acids. Germline-derived CDR1 and CDR2 are MNHEY and SVGAGI. V shed 0 bases and J 7 bases; nucleotides not matched to a gene: 5.

The rearrangement joins TRBV27 to TRBJ2-5; a weak D match, TRBD2 (5 bases). The V end lost 2 bases, the J end lost 6 bases, and 16 bases lay between the germline ends. The germline V gene encodes CDR1 MNHEY and CDR2 SMNVEV (reference sequence). This CDR3 has 15 residues. CDR3 bases: TGTGCCAGCAGTTTAGGAGAAGGGAGTTGGCAGACCCAGTACTTC. Its translation: CASSLGEGSWQTQYF.

With respect to this clone: The germline gene is not matched at one end of the junction; a read error may be the cause. The V call is TRBV5-4, the J call TRBJ2-5; a weak D match, TRBD2 (6 bases). This CDR3 spans 14 amino acids. Germline CDR1 reads SGHNT; CDR2 reads YYREEE (reference sequence). This chain's CDR3 is CASSFGTASVIVDF. The CDR3 nucleotides are TGTGCCAGCAGCTTCGGGACTGCCTCAGTTATCGTAGACTTC.

The chain combines TRBV2 with TRBJ2-1; D possibly uses TRBD1 or TRBD2 (5 bases each). Germline assignment: CDR1 SNHLY and CDR2 FYNNEI. With 6 bases removed from V and 5 bases from J, the gap between germline ends came to 20 bases. This CDR3 has 16 amino acids. The CDR3, as DNA: TGTGCCAGCAGAGCCGACAGCCTCCCGAGGGACAATGAGCAGTTCTTC. It is translated as CASRADSLPRDNEQFF.

The chain couples TRBV30 to TRBJ1-1, with 7 bases identical to TRBD1. V shed 3 bases, J shed 4 bases, and the junction held 5 bases outside the gene matches. Germline CDR1 is GTSNPN and CDR2 is SVGIG (reference sequence). This CDR3 has 13 amino acids. This CDR3 is CAWRARGSTEAFF. The CDR3 coding sequence is TGTGCCTGGAGGGCCAGGGGGAGCACTGAAGCTTTCTTT.

The chain is built from TRBV7-9 and TRBJ2-4, with a weak D call TRBD2 (7 bases). Germline V gives CDR1 SEHNR, CDR2 FQNEAQ (reference sequence). The CDR3 sequence is 17 residues long. The V and J ends lost 2 bases and 1 base respectively, with 15 bases between them. CDR3 DNA: TGTGCCAGCAGCTTAAAACATCGGGGGGCGGCCAAAAACATTCAGTACTTC. Its translation is CASSLKHRGAAKNIQYF.

The genes are TRBV15 and TRBJ1-2, with D unclear. The CDR3 length is 15 residues. CDR1 LNHNV and CDR2 YYDKDF come from the germline V gene (reference sequence). The germline V and J ends were trimmed by 0 bases and 0 bases, with 8 bases remaining between them. CDR3 residues: CATSREFDSNYGYTF. The CDR3 nucleotides read TGTGCCACCAGCAGAGAATTCGACTCTAACTATGGCTACACCTTC.

The chain carries TRBV7-2 and TRBJ1-6; 9 bases match TRBD1. V trimming: 5 bases; J trimming: 7 bases; junction bases outside the gene matches: 6. The CDR3 runs 15 residues. Germline CDR1 reads SGHTA; CDR2 reads FQGNSA. In DNA, the CDR3 is TGTGCCAGCAGCCCCGACAGGGGGACCAATTCACCCCTCCACTTT. Translation gives CASSPDRGTNSPLHF.